Below, 12 T cell receptor beta chains from the same sample are listed, as sequenced in a study of regulatory T cells in long-lasting Graves disease. Time point denoted: persistent/refractory GD, antithyroid drugs over 5 years with positive TRAb. The TCR library was made from RNA extracted from PBMCs. CDR3 regions were amplified by Arm-PCR using iRepertoire HTBI primers to build TCR beta libraries. TCRdb reanalysed the multiplex PCR reads using MiXCR and keeps one entry per CDR3 protein. The table records roughly 300,000 distinct CDR3 sequences, 22% of them present only once. The sequencing used peripheral blood mononuclear cells (PBMCs), collected when the disease was refractory, from a patient treated with antithyroid drugs. These receptors originate from a female donor with Graves disease.

As for this clonotype: A far larger clone is just one base off, so this is likely a read error. The chain links TRBV7-3 to TRBJ2-2; 7 bases align to TRBD1. Germline V gives CDR1 SGHTA, CDR2 FQGTGA. The CDR3 loop spans 16 amino acids. Trimming cost V 6 bases and J 5 bases; bases outside gene matches: 12. This chain's CDR3 is CASRTGWGTATGELFF. CDR3 nucleotide sequence: TGTGCCAGCAGGACTGGTTGGGGGACAGCTACCGGGGAGCTGTTTTTT.

This clonotype was counted between two and nine times. The CDR3 nucleotides read TGTGCCAGCAGTCCCTTACAGGGGGCGGGGGAGACCCAGTACTTC. Encoded protein: CASSPLQGAGETQYF. The chain combines TRBV28 with TRBJ2-5; 9 nucleotides align to TRBD1. The germline CDR1 and CDR2 sequences are MDHEN and SYDVKM. The V gene end was trimmed by 5 bases and the J gene end by 5 bases; junction bases not matched to a gene: 9. The CDR3 contains 15 residues.

This clonotype appeared many times. This chain uses TRBV7-2 with TRBJ2-5; 11 nucleotides match TRBD2. The V segment lost 5 bases and the J segment 4 bases; nucleotides outside the gene matches: 9. This CDR3 has 16 residues. Per the germline V gene, CDR1 is SGHTA and CDR2 is FQGNSA. For the CDR3, the DNA is TGTGCCAGCAGCACACTCCTAGCGGGAGGTTTAGAGACCCAGTACTTC. Translated, it gives CASSTLLAGGLETQYF.

This clonotype appeared many times. The gene calls are TRBV4-1 and TRBJ2-5, with D uncertain. From germline, CDR1 is MGHRA and CDR2 YSYEKL. Trimming took off 1 base at V and 5 bases at J, with 8 bases between the two ends. The CDR3 has 13 residues. DNA of the CDR3: TGCGCCAGCAGCCAAGGCCCCTTTGAGACCCAGTACTTC. This encodes CASSQGPFETQYF.

This clonotype appeared many times. The chain links TRBV2 to TRBJ2-7, with a tentative D call TRBD2 (5 bases). Trimming took 8 bases from V and 6 from J, leaving 23 bases between them. This CDR3 has 15 amino acids. Germline CDR1 and CDR2: SNHLY and FYNNEI. Here the CDR3 reads CASSEGSARPGEQYF. The DNA of the CDR3 is TGTGCCAGCTCCGAAGGTAGCGCCCGACCGGGCGAGCAGTACTTC.

This sequence joins TRBV19 and TRBJ2-5, with D possibly matching TRBD1 (5 bases). Germline V gene lookup returns CDR1 LNHDA and CDR2 SQIVND (reference sequence). The V gene lost 7 bases and the J gene lost 3 bases, with 15 bases spanning the gap. The CDR3 extends over 14 amino acids. Here the CDR3 DNA reads TGTGCCAGTATCTTCAGACAGCAAGAAGAGACCCAGTACTTC. Protein sequence: CASIFRQQEETQYF.

This clonotype appeared many times. This chain links TRBV20-1 with TRBJ1-4; 7 bases map to TRBD1. The V segment lost 5 bases and the J segment 4 bases; nucleotides outside the gene matches: 7. CDR3 length equals 14 residues. Germline CDR1 and CDR2: DFQATT and SNEGSKA (reference sequence). The CDR3 region has the DNA TGCAGTGCTCCCCTGACAGGGAGTAATGAAAAACTGTTTTTT. Translated, it gives CSAPLTGSNEKLFF.

The J gene is TRBJ2-5, the V gene TRBV4-3, with D possibly TRBD1 on 6 matching bases. The CDR3 is made up of 15 amino acids. Germline CDR1 LGHNA, CDR2 YSLEER. Between the trimmed V and J ends, which lost 0 bases and 5 bases, there was a span of 13 bases. CDR3 nucleotides: TGCGCCAGCAGCCAAGATCTCGATAGGGGGGAGACCCAGTACTTC. It encodes CASSQDLDRGETQYF.

On this clonotype itself: The junction departs from the called germline gene at one end, perhaps through a read error. J is TRBJ2-5 and V is TRBV7-9; D is perhaps TRBD2 (7 bases). The CDR3 has 17 residues. Per germline, CDR1 SEHNR and CDR2 FQNEAQ (reference sequence). CDR3 bases: TGTGCCAGCAGCTTACCTGGGAGGGAGGGACACCACGAGACCCAGTACTTC. Its protein product is CASSLPGREGHHETQYF.

This chain links TRBV5-1 with TRBJ2-7; D gene unclear. Germline V lookup: CDR1 SGHRS, CDR2 YFSETQ. The V end lost 1 base, the J end lost 3 bases, and 23 bases lay between the germline ends. This CDR3 has 18 residues. The CDR3: CASSLRSSWASANYEQYF. CDR3 coding DNA: TGCGCCAGCAGCTTGCGGTCATCTTGGGCCAGCGCGAACTACGAGCAGTACTTC.

This clonotype occurred many times. The chain links TRBV4-3 to TRBJ1-2; a possible D gene is TRBD1 (6 bases). This CDR3 comprises 16 residues. Looked up from germline, CDR1 is LGHNA and CDR2 is YSLEER. Trimming pared 3 bases from V and 4 bases from J, leaving 18 bases between. Here the CDR3 reads CASSQDDRPRSYGYTF. As DNA, the CDR3 is TGCGCCAGCAGCCAGGACGACAGGCCACGGAGCTATGGCTACACCTTC.

This clonotype was observed a few times. J is TRBJ2-2 and V is TRBV19; possible D gene TRBD1, 6 bases. Germline CDR1 reads LNHDA; CDR2 reads SQIVND (reference sequence). CDR3 length equals 17 residues. V was clipped by 6 bases and J by 1 base, with 18 bases between them. The CDR3 DNA reads as TGTGCCAGTAGAATGCCTACAGGGACCTTGAACACCGGGGAGCTGTTTTTT. Its protein is CASRMPTGTLNTGELFF.